Below, 10 T cell receptor beta chains from the same sample are listed, as sequenced in a study of CD8+CD57+ T cells in acquired aplastic anemia. Patients who underwent sequencing had shown CD8+CD57+ cell expansion by flow cytometry. CDR3 and TCR beta VDJ profiling relied on a genomic DNA template. TCRdb fed the reads into MiXCR, producing one record per CDR3 protein. The sample includes approximately 300,000 distinct CDR3 sequences, about three fifths seen only once; the top ten take roughly 1.2%. The specimen sequenced was sorted CD4+, CD8+, or CD8+CD57+ T cells (not recorded which) from PBMCs. The receptors stem from a human donor with aplastic anemia.

This chain uses TRBV25-1 with TRBJ1-1; D is perhaps TRBD1 (5 bases). The ends were cut back, 5 bases at V and 10 bases at J, with 17 bases in the middle. The germline CDR1 and CDR2 sequences are MGHDK and SYGVNS. The CDR3 length is 13 residues. The CDR3 sequence is CASSPQGRGGAFF. Here the CDR3 DNA reads TGTGCCAGCAGTCCCCAGGGACGAGGCGGAGCTTTCTTT.

This clonotype came up once. V gene TRBV7-2 combines with J gene TRBJ2-7; D possibly uses TRBD1 or TRBD2 (5 bases each). The V gene's germline CDR1 is SGHTA and CDR2 FQGNSA. V was cut by 2 bases and J by 0 bases, with 17 bases left in between. This CDR3 region has 17 residues. CDR3: CASSLYVGRGSSYEQYF. In DNA form, the CDR3 reads TGTGCCAGCAGCTTATATGTTGGACGGGGCAGCTCCTACGAGCAGTACTTC.

V gene TRBV20-1 combines with J gene TRBJ2-2; TRBD2 matches 10 bases. This CDR3 has 14 residues. The germline V gene encodes CDR1 DFQATT and CDR2 SNEGSKA (reference sequence). V lost 2 bases to trimming and J lost 3 bases; unmatched junction nucleotides: 0. The CDR3 is CSARLAGDTGELFF. In DNA form, the CDR3 reads TGCAGTGCTAGACTAGCGGGAGACACCGGGGAGCTGTTTTTT.

The genes are TRBV25-1 and TRBJ2-3, with D possibly matching TRBD1 (5 bases). The V end lost 8 bases, the J end lost 5 bases, and 8 bases lay between the germline ends. Germline V gene data show CDR1 as MGHDK and CDR2 as SYGVNS. The CDR3 length is 11 residues. CDR3 nucleotides: TGTGCCAGCGCCCAGGGAGATACGCAGTATTTT. Encoded protein: CASAQGDTQYF.

V gene TRBV6-4 combines with J gene TRBJ1-2; the D is unclear. Between the trimmed V and J ends, which lost 9 bases and 1 base, there was a span of 12 bases. The CDR3 totals 13 residues. The germline V gene encodes CDR1 MRHNA and CDR2 SNTAGT. The CDR3 DNA reads TGTGCCAGGGGAAGGACGGATAACTATGGCTACACCTTC. Protein sequence: CARGRTDNYGYTF.

The chain is built from TRBV9 and TRBJ2-1; possible D gene TRBD2, 6 bases. Germline loops: CDR1 SGDLS, CDR2 YYNGEE. V lost 4 bases and J 7 bases, leaving 18 bases between the germline ends. The CDR3 extends over 15 amino acids. In DNA, the CDR3 is TGTGCCAGCAGCCACCCCGGGACTGCTAGGAATGAGCAGTTCTTC. It translates to CASSHPGTARNEQFF.

The chain couples TRBV20-1 to TRBJ1-4; TRBD1 might be the D (5 bases). V was trimmed by 4 bases and J by 4 bases, leaving 10 bases between them. Germline V lookup: CDR1 DFQATT, CDR2 SNEGSKA (reference sequence). There are 13 residues in the CDR3. This chain's CDR3 is CSATSGGNEKLFF. The CDR3 DNA reads TGCAGTGCTACCTCGGGGGGTAATGAAAAACTGTTTTTT.

The rearrangement joins TRBV19 to TRBJ2-1; no clear D. CDR3 length: 14 residues. CDR1 is LNHDA, CDR2 SQIVND, per germline (reference sequence). V gave up 5 bases and J gave up 5 bases, with 13 bases separating them. CDR3 amino acids: CASSLLVGNNEQFF. The DNA of the CDR3 is TGTGCCAGTAGTCTTCTAGTGGGGAACAATGAGCAGTTCTTC.

The table lists this clonotype with many counts. The rearrangement joins TRBV3-1 to TRBJ2-1; 8 bases agree with TRBD2. The CDR3 is 15 amino acids. With V trimmed by 0 bases and J by 7 bases, 5 bases remained unmatched. Germline CDR1 is LGHDT and CDR2 is YNNKEL (reference sequence). Written as DNA, the CDR3 is TGTGCCAGCAGCCAAGACTCGGGAGGGCCAAATGAGCAGTTCTTC. This encodes CASSQDSGGPNEQFF.

The chain links TRBV4-1 to TRBJ1-5; TRBD1 matches 7 bases. The CDR3 totals 16 residues. CDR1 MGHRA and CDR2 YSYEKL come from the germline V gene. Trimming took 4 bases from V and 4 from J; bases not matched to a gene: 10. This chain's CDR3 is CASSLGTVGNNQPQHF. As DNA, the CDR3 is TGCGCCAGCAGCCTTGGGACAGTTGGGAATAATCAGCCCCAGCATTTT.